The 11 T cell receptor beta chains in this list originate from one sample, sequenced in a study of OX40 agonist ivuxolimab in advanced cancers. Profiled with immunoSEQ multiplex PCR; TCRdb holds only in-frame clones, not every one. This table holds 83,000 or so clones, approximately 88% found once. The sample in question was CD4+ or CD8+ T cells sorted from blood, obtained in a trial of the OX40 agonist ivuxolimab. The receptors come from an adult with an advanced solid tumor such as melanoma, head and neck, liver or kidney cancer.

The CDR3 reads CASRQGARLFSGANVLTF. DNA for the CDR3: TGTGCCTCCCGACAAGGGGCTAGACTCTTCTCTGGGGCCAACGTCCTGACTTTC. This chain connects TRBV19 to TRBJ2-6; a weak D match, TRBD1 (5 bases). V was cut by 11 bases and J by 0 bases, with 23 bases left in between. CDR1 and CDR2 from the germline V gene are LNHDA and SQIVND (reference sequence). CDR3 length: 18 residues.

The chain employs TRBV5-5 and TRBJ2-7; D might be TRBD2 (5 bases). The CDR3 extends over 13 amino acids. The V and J ends lost 5 bases and 4 bases respectively, with 13 bases between them. The V gene's germline CDR1 is SGHKS and CDR2 YYEKEE (reference sequence). The CDR3 DNA sequence: TGTGCCAGCAGGTTTTGGGGAGTTTACGAGCAGTACTTC. It codes for CASRFWGVYEQYF.

The rearrangement joins TRBV19 to TRBJ1-5; TRBD1 matches 7 bases. The CDR3 spans 15 residues. CDR1 is LNHDA, CDR2 SQIVND, per germline (reference sequence). J was trimmed by 2 bases and V by 7 bases; bases with no gene match: 8. DNA for the CDR3: TGTGCCAGTACCCTGACAGGGTTCGGCAATCAGCCCCAGCATTTT. Protein sequence: CASTLTGFGNQPQHF.

This chain connects TRBV19 to TRBJ1-4; D gene uncertain. Trimming removed 3 bases at V and 4 bases at J, with 9 bases between. Germline V CDR1 and CDR2: LNHDA, SQIVND (reference sequence). CDR3 length: 14 amino acids. CDR3 nucleotides: TGTGCCAGTAGTATGGGTCAGGTTAATGAAAAACTGTTTTTT. Its translation: CASSMGQVNEKLFF. The full variable domain, rest sourced from reference TRBV19 and TRBJ1-4, is DGGITQSPKYLFRKEGQNVTLSCEQNLNHDAMYWYRQDPGQGLRLIYYSQIVNDFQKGDIAEGYSVSREKKESFPLTVTSAQKNPTAFYLCASSMGQVNEKLFFGSGTQLSVL.

The chain uses TRBV7-9 and TRBJ1-5, with a weak D call TRBD1 (5 bases). Germline V gene lookup returns CDR1 SEHNR and CDR2 FQNEAQ (reference sequence). CDR3 length: 17 residues. The germline V and J ends were trimmed by 3 bases and 5 bases, with 20 bases remaining between them. The CDR3 coding sequence is TGTGCCAGCAGCTTGGGCCAACCTCCCGGGGGAGATCAGCCCCAGCATTTT. It codes for CASSLGQPPGGDQPQHF. The whole variable domain, remainder taken from reference TRBV7-9 and TRBJ1-5, is DTGVSQNPRHKITKRGQNVTFRCDPISEHNRLYWYRQTLGQGPEFLTYFQNEAQLEKSRLLSDRFSAERPKGSFSTLEIQRTEQGDSAMYLCASSLGQPPGGDQPQHFGDGTRLSIL.

The chain has TRBV5-1 and TRBJ1-2; D gene uncertain. Per germline, CDR1 SGHRS and CDR2 YFSETQ. CDR3 length: 15 residues. V was trimmed by 0 bases and J by 5 bases, leaving 14 bases between them. The CDR3 DNA follows: TGCGCCAGCAGCTTGGGCCCGGGCAGAGGTTATGGCTACACCTTC. Translation: CASSLGPGRGYGYTF. The full variable domain, rest sourced from reference TRBV5-1 and TRBJ1-2, is KAGVTQTPRYLIKTRGQQVTLSCSPISGHRSVSWYQQTPGQGLQFLFEYFSETQRNKGNFPGRFSGRQFSNSRSEMNVSTLELGDSALYLCASSLGPGRGYGYTFGSGTRLTVV.

The genes are TRBV27 and TRBJ2-7; possible D gene TRBD1, 6 bases. CDR1 is MNHEY, CDR2 SMNVEV, per germline (reference sequence). V was cut by 4 bases and J by 3 bases, with 13 bases left in between. The CDR3 extends over 14 amino acids. The CDR3: CASSSYRDGYEQYF. The CDR3 DNA reads TGTGCCAGCAGTTCGTACAGGGACGGCTACGAGCAGTACTTC.

The rearrangement links TRBV2 to TRBJ2-2, with D tentatively TRBD2 (6 bases). The germline CDR1 and CDR2 sequences are SNHLY and FYNNEI. V lost 6 bases and J lost 1, with 12 bases in between. The CDR3 is made up of 15 amino acids. CDR3 loop: CASSLMGGNTGELFF. Here the CDR3 DNA reads TGTGCCAGCAGCTTAATGGGAGGGAACACCGGGGAGCTGTTTTTT.

The chain employs TRBV7-3 and TRBJ1-2; D is perhaps TRBD1 (5 bases). Germline CDR1 SGHTA, CDR2 FQGTGA. CDR3 size: 14 residues. The germline V and J ends were trimmed by 1 base and 8 bases, with 14 bases remaining between them. Here the CDR3 reads CASSLKKAGLGYTF. CDR3 DNA sequence: TGTGCCAGCAGCTTAAAGAAAGCGGGACTAGGCTACACCTTC.

The CDR3 is CASSKQPSSYEQYF. The CDR3 coding sequence is TGTGCCAGTAGTAAACAGCCGAGCTCCTACGAGCAGTACTTC. The chain joins TRBV19 to TRBJ2-7, with D hard to call. CDR3 length equals 14 residues. V was clipped by 4 bases and J by 0 bases, with 10 bases between them. Looked up from germline, CDR1 is LNHDA and CDR2 is SQIVND (reference sequence). The full variable domain, its missing parts supplied by reference TRBV19 and TRBJ2-7, is DGGITQSPKYLFRKEGQNVTLSCEQNLNHDAMYWYRQDPGQGLRLIYYSQIVNDFQKGDIAEGYSVSREKKESFPLTVTSAQKNPTAFYLCASSKQPSSYEQYFGPGTRLTVT.

The rearrangement links TRBV10-3 to TRBJ2-1; TRBD2 matches 8 bases. J lost 9 bases, V lost 7 bases, and 11 bases had no gene match. The CDR3 consists of 14 residues. In germline, CDR1 is ENHRY, CDR2 SYGVKD. The CDR3 is CAIKGGGTLSEQFF. In nucleotides, the CDR3 is TGTGCCATCAAGGGCGGGGGGACGCTAAGTGAGCAGTTCTTC.